The source of this TCR beta chain is a study of blood T cell repertoires in COVID-19. Looking at the study overall: Nucleic acid was either cDNA or gDNA, and it came from T cells, B-cell-depleted T cells, or PBMCs.

TCRdb keeps only in-frame clones here, not all; method: immunoSEQ multiplex PCR. The profile shows 55,000 to 80,000 clones, approximately 86% of them singletons. This CDR3 is 14 amino acids long. Looked up from germline, CDR1 is LNHDA and CDR2 is SQIVND (reference sequence). The junction had 2 bases not matched to a gene; V was cut back by 3 bases and J by 4 bases. The genes are TRBV19 and TRBJ1-2; 10 bases match TRBD1. The sample consisted of peripheral blood. The source is a human donor in a cohort sampled during active COVID-19. This chain's CDR3 is CASSMDRGTYGYTF. For the CDR3, the DNA is TGTGCCAGTAGTATGGACAGGGGGACCTATGGCTACACCTTC.